What follows are 30 T cell receptor beta chains derived from one specimen sequenced in a study of TIL therapy for anti-PD-1-resistant metastatic lung cancer. As for time point: pre-treatment sample, taken before nivolumab and TIL therapy. This was the immunoSEQ v3 assay. This table comes from immunoSEQ multiplex PCR, and its TCRdb copy is limited to in-frame clones, with some not included. Here the sample spans 57,000 or so clones, about nine tenths being singletons. This material consisted of blood, taken at baseline. Source of these receptors: a person between 25 and 79 years old with non-small cell lung cancer.

The V and J genes are TRBV4-2 and TRBJ2-1, with 12 bases lining up with TRBD2. The length of the CDR3 is 18 residues. Trimming cost V 1 base and J 2 bases; bases outside gene matches: 6. From germline, CDR1 is LGHNA and CDR2 YNFKEQ. The CDR3 DNA follows: TGTGCCAGCAGCCAAGTCTTTCTAGCGGGGGGGCCCTACAATGAGCAGTTCTTC. Translated: CASSQVFLAGGPYNEQFF.

This clone turned up a few times. The CDR3 DNA sequence: TGTGCCAGTAGTAGGGACAGGGATAGCAATCAGCCCCAGCATTTT. Its protein product is CASSRDRDSNQPQHF. V usage is TRBV19 and J usage is TRBJ1-5, with 9 bases matching TRBD1. The ends lost 4 bases at V and 0 bases at J; junction bases unmatched: 1. Germline CDR1 reads LNHDA; CDR2 reads SQIVND (reference sequence). The CDR3 loop spans 15 amino acids.

V usage is TRBV13 and J usage is TRBJ2-1; D tentatively reads TRBD1 or TRBD2 (5 bases each). Between the trimmed V and J ends, which lost 5 bases and 3 bases, there was a span of 14 bases. Per germline, CDR1 PRHDT and CDR2 FYEKMQ (reference sequence). The CDR3 has 15 residues. The CDR3 region is CASSPPNGGYNEQFF. In DNA form, the CDR3 reads TGTGCCAGCAGCCCCCCCAATGGGGGCTACAATGAGCAGTTCTTC.

This chain links TRBV4-1 with TRBJ2-7, with TRBD1 identical over 9 bases. The CDR3 contains 15 residues. The junction had 6 bases not matched to a gene; V was cut back by 3 bases and J by 3 bases. From germline, CDR1 is MGHRA and CDR2 YSYEKL. The CDR3 coding sequence is TGCGCCAGCAGCCAGGGGACAGGGTCTCGCTACGAGCAGTACTTC. Its protein product is CASSQGTGSRYEQYF.

The chain employs TRBV5-5 and TRBJ2-2, with D hard to call. Trimming removed 0 bases at V and 4 bases at J, with 10 bases between. There are 15 residues in the CDR3. Germline loops: CDR1 SGHKS, CDR2 YYEKEE (reference sequence). The CDR3 loop is CASSLVIRSTGELFF. CDR3 nucleotide sequence: TGTGCCAGCAGCTTGGTCATTAGGAGCACCGGGGAGCTGTTTTTT.

This clone was detected only once. This chain connects TRBV19 to TRBJ2-2, with TRBD1 matching over 8 bases. The CDR3 has 16 residues. V was pared by 5 bases and J by 4 bases, with 9 bases of the junction left unmatched. CDR1 and CDR2 from the germline V gene are LNHDA and SQIVND (reference sequence). As DNA, the CDR3 is TGTGCCAGTAGTTCTTTCAGGGGGCACGGCACCGGGGAGCTGTTTTTT. Translated: CASSSFRGHGTGELFF.

This clone has only one observation. The chain employs TRBV29-1 and TRBJ2-7; the match to TRBD1 covers 10 bases. Germline trimming cut 6 bases from V and 3 bases from J; bases unmatched to any gene: 2. Germline CDR1 and CDR2: SQVTM and ANQGSEA. CDR3 size: 12 residues. CDR3 residues: CSVGQGGYEQYF. The CDR3 DNA is TGCAGCGTCGGACAGGGGGGCTACGAGCAGTACTTC.

The chain employs TRBV28 and TRBJ1-2; D may be TRBD1 (5 bases). Germline CDR1 reads MDHEN; CDR2 reads SYDVKM. Trimming stripped 3 bases from V and 0 bases from J, with 11 bases between. The CDR3 loop spans 15 amino acids. The CDR3 spells CASSFATDTNYGYTF. The CDR3 DNA follows: TGTGCCAGCAGTTTCGCGACAGATACTAACTATGGCTACACCTTC.

The rearrangement links TRBV28 to TRBJ2-1, with 9 positions matching TRBD2. CDR3 length: 19 amino acids. Germline V lookup: CDR1 MDHEN, CDR2 SYDVKM. The junction had 17 bases not matched to a gene; V was cut back by 4 bases and J by 4 bases. CDR3 sequence: CASSSPARWTSDRYNEQFF. The DNA for the CDR3 is TGTGCCAGCAGTTCCCCCGCCAGATGGACTAGCGATCGGTACAATGAGCAGTTCTTC.

This chain joins TRBV5-1 and TRBJ1-4; D is undetermined. CDR3 length equals 14 residues. V was clipped by 1 base and J by 2 bases, with 6 bases between them. Germline values: CDR1 SGHRS, CDR2 YFSETQ. The CDR3 DNA reads TGCGCCAGCAGCTTGCCAGGCACTAATGAAAAACTGTTTTTT. Translating it yields CASSLPGTNEKLFF.

The chain recombines TRBV11-2 with TRBJ2-5; TRBD1 or TRBD2 may be the D gene (5 bases each). This CDR3 is 15 amino acids long. V was shortened by 2 bases and J by 1 base, with 11 bases between the two germline ends. Germline assignment: CDR1 SGHAT and CDR2 FQNNGV. Written as DNA, the CDR3 is TGTGCCAGCAGCTTATTCTCCGGGGCCCAAGAGACCCAGTACTTC. As protein: CASSLFSGAQETQYF. The full variable domain, rest sourced from reference TRBV11-2 and TRBJ2-5, is EAGVAQSPRYKIIEKRQSVAFWCNPISGHATLYWYQQILGQGPKLLIQFQNNGVVDDSQLPKDRFSAERLKGVDSTLKIQPAKLEDSAVYLCASSLFSGAQETQYFGPGTRLLVL.

J is TRBJ1-1 and V is TRBV5-1; unclear D gene. Germline V gene sequence: CDR1 SGHRS, CDR2 YFSETQ. V lost 1 base and J lost 3, with 7 bases in between. This CDR3 spans 13 amino acids. DNA of the CDR3: TGCGCCAGCAGCTTGCAGGTGGACACTGAAGCTTTCTTT. Protein product: CASSLQVDTEAFF.

The gene calls are TRBV7-6 and TRBJ2-1; D perhaps matches TRBD1 (7 bases). Germline V gives CDR1 SGHVS, CDR2 FNYEAQ. The CDR3 runs 15 residues. Trimming cost V 3 bases and J 7 bases, with 16 bases left between them. CDR3 bases: TGTGCCAGCAGCTTGGAGGGGGCGCCCCGGAATGAGCAGTTCTTC. It codes for CASSLEGAPRNEQFF.

The chain has TRBV30 and TRBJ2-1; TRBD2 matches 8 bases. With V trimmed by 0 bases and J by 7 bases, 8 bases remained unmatched. CDR1 is GTSNPN, CDR2 SVGIG, per germline (reference sequence). This CDR3 is built from 15 residues. CDR3 bases: TGTGCCTGGAGTGTACAAGCGGGAGTTCGTAATGAGCAGTTCTTC. Translation gives CAWSVQAGVRNEQFF.

This clone turned up a few times. The chain combines TRBV11-2 with TRBJ2-7; the D gene could be TRBD1 or TRBD2 (6 bases each). Trimming removed 2 bases from V and 3 bases from J, with 14 bases in between. The CDR3 covers 15 residues. Germline CDR1 is SGHAT and CDR2 is FQNNGV. For the CDR3, the DNA is TGTGCCAGCAGCTTATCAGAGGGGGGCTTCTACGAGCAGTACTTC. Its protein is CASSLSEGGFYEQYF.

The rearrangement uses TRBV7-9 and TRBJ1-2; D is uncertain. The CDR3 runs 15 residues. From germline, CDR1 is SEHNR and CDR2 FQNEAQ (reference sequence). With 1 base removed from V and 5 bases from J, the gap between germline ends came to 14 bases. CDR3 region: CASSLGDRLPYGYTF. The CDR3 DNA sequence: TGTGCCAGCAGCTTAGGAGACCGGCTCCCGTATGGCTACACCTTC.

The V gene is TRBV28, the J gene TRBJ2-3; 8 positions match TRBD1. The V segment lost 4 bases and the J segment 2 bases; nucleotides outside the gene matches: 5. This CDR3 has 15 amino acids. Germline assignment: CDR1 MDHEN and CDR2 SYDVKM. CDR3 coding DNA: TGTGCCAGCAGTTCCAGGGGGCATAACACAGATACGCAGTATTTT. Translation gives CASSSRGHNTDTQYF.

V is TRBV12-3 or TRBV12-4 and J is TRBJ1-5, with a possible D match to TRBD1 (5 bases). The V end lost 7 bases, the J end lost 4 bases, and 8 bases lay between the germline ends. The CDR3 has 12 amino acids. CDR3 DNA: TGTGCCAGCATGGACAATAATCAGCCCCAGCATTTT. It is translated as CASMDNNQPQHF.

The CDR3 is CASSQVGDRQGEKLFF. CDR3 nucleotides: TGTGCCAGCAGCCAAGTCGGGGATAGGCAGGGAGAAAAACTGTTTTTT. The chain has TRBV3-1 (or the pseudogene TRBV3-2) and TRBJ1-4, with D perhaps TRBD1 (5 bases). The CDR3 length is 16 residues. The germline V gene has CDR1 LGHDT and CDR2 YNNKEL (reference sequence). The V end was cut by 1 base, the J end by 8 bases, with 17 bases between.

The chain carries TRBV4-1 and TRBJ1-4; possibly TRBD1 for D (5 bases). Between the trimmed V and J ends, which lost 1 base and 7 bases, there was a span of 16 bases. Germline V gene data show CDR1 as MGHRA and CDR2 as YSYEKL. The CDR3 consists of 16 residues. The CDR3 spells CASSQGEGQGREKLFF. The CDR3, as DNA: TGCGCCAGCAGCCAAGGCGAAGGCCAGGGTCGTGAAAAACTGTTTTTT.

The chain is built from TRBV11-2 and TRBJ2-7; D is perhaps TRBD1 (6 bases). The CDR3 loop spans 14 amino acids. V was cut by 3 bases and J by 2 bases, with 11 bases left in between. The germline V gene has CDR1 SGHAT and CDR2 FQNNGV. This CDR3 reads CASSFSNRAYEQYF. DNA of the CDR3: TGTGCCAGCAGCTTTAGTAACAGGGCCTACGAGCAGTACTTC.

The V and J genes are TRBV27 and TRBJ1-1, with D possibly TRBD1 on 5 matching bases. The CDR3 is 15 residues long. CDR1 and CDR2 (germline): MNHEY, SMNVEV (reference sequence). The ends were cut back, 2 bases at V and 1 base at J, with 11 bases in the middle. CDR3 bases: TGTGCCAGCAGTTTACAGGGCCCTTGGAACACTGAAGCTTTCTTT. The encoded protein is CASSLQGPWNTEAFF.

The CDR3 nucleotides are TGTGCCAGCAGCAAAGGAGGGGCAGGGCCGTACAATGAGCAGTTCTTC. This translates into CASSKGGAGPYNEQFF. The chain carries TRBV21-1 and TRBJ2-1. TRBV21-1 is a documented pseudogene. The CDR3 extends over 16 amino acids.

The chain employs TRBV10-1 and TRBJ2-1, with 9 bases identical to TRBD2. This CDR3 comprises 16 residues. Germline CDR1 reads WNHNN; CDR2 reads SYGVQD (reference sequence). The ends lost 2 bases at V and 2 bases at J; junction bases unmatched: 4. Here the CDR3 DNA reads TGCGCCAGCAGTGAGCAGCGGGGGGACCCCTACAATGAGCAGTTCTTC. This gives the protein CASSEQRGDPYNEQFF.

This clone showed up just a few times. CDR3: CAWSDGGRPPLHF. The CDR3 region has the DNA TGTGCCTGGAGTGACGGGGGACGGCCACCCCTCCACTTT. The chain links TRBV30 to TRBJ1-6; a possible D gene is TRBD1 (5 bases). In germline, CDR1 is GTSNPN, CDR2 SVGIG (reference sequence). The CDR3 has 13 residues. V was trimmed by 1 base and J by 11 bases, leaving 12 bases between them.

This chain connects TRBV21-1 to TRBJ2-7; the D segment call TRBD1 is taken from the table without a DNA check. TRBV21-1 is described as a pseudogene. CDR3 size: 15 residues. The CDR3 loop is CASSKWTGLTYEQYF. The CDR3 DNA is TGTGCCAGCAGCAAATGGACAGGGCTGACCTACGAGCAGTACTTC.

This clone was detected only a few times. The CDR3 reads CASSPEPDSPLHF. CDR3 sequence (DNA): TGTGCCAGCAGCCCCGAGCCAGATTCACCCCTCCACTTT. The chain carries TRBV7-2 and TRBJ1-6, with no clear D. CDR1 and CDR2 (germline): SGHTA, FQGNSA. The V end was cut by 5 bases, the J end by 8 bases, with 10 bases between. This CDR3 comprises 13 residues.

The V call is TRBV1, the J call TRBJ2-7; no check of the table's D call, TRBD1, against the DNA was made. TRBV1 is a known pseudogene. CDR3 size: 13 residues. The CDR3 DNA follows: TGCACCAGCAGCCATACAGCTATCTACGAGCAGTACTTC. It yields the protein CTSSHTAIYEQYF.

This rearrangement joins TRBV6-4 to TRBJ2-3; tentatively, D is TRBD1 (5 bases). Trimming cost V 2 bases and J 3 bases, with 9 bases left between them. The germline gives CDR1 MRHNA, CDR2 SNTAGT. The CDR3 has 14 amino acids. The CDR3 loop is CASSDRGITDTQYF. For the CDR3, the DNA is TGTGCCAGCAGTGACAGGGGAATAACAGATACGCAGTATTTT.

V and J are TRBV9 and TRBJ1-4, with 7 bases lining up with TRBD1. CDR1 and CDR2 from the germline V gene are SGDLS and YYNGEE. The length of the CDR3 is 14 residues. Losses at the gene ends were 4 bases for V and 2 bases for J; bases not matched to a gene: 2. The CDR3 protein is CASSKTGTNEKLFF. The DNA of the CDR3 is TGTGCCAGCAGCAAGACAGGGACTAATGAAAAACTGTTTTTT.